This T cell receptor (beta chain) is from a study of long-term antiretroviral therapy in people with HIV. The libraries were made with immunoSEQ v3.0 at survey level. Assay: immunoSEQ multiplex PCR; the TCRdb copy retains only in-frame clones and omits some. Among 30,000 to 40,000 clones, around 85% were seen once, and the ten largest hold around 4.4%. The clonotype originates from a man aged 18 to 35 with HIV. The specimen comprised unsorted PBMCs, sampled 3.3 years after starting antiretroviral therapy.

The CDR3 spells CASSLRAGGVTDTQYF. The CDR3 coding sequence is TGTGCCAGCAGTTTACGGGCAGGGGGCGTGACAGATACGCAGTATTTT. This chain joins TRBV27 and TRBJ2-3; 8 nucleotides align to TRBD1. CDR3 length: 16 residues. V lost 2 bases and J lost 3; bases outside the gene matches: 7. Germline loops: CDR1 MNHEY, CDR2 SMNVEV (reference sequence).